This T cell receptor (beta chain) appears in the sequencing data of a study of cytomegalovirus exposure and HLA in healthy donors. With 1 base removed from V and 7 bases from J, the gap between germline ends came to 10 bases. The CDR3 covers 14 residues. The germline V gene has CDR1 SGHVS and CDR2 FQNEAQ. 60 Vbeta and 13 Jbeta primers were used in PCR. TCRdb's copy holds only in-frame clones and misses some; the assay was immunoSEQ multiplex PCR. The repertoire has 190,000 or so clones, about 85% of them found once; the top ten carry 10% to 13%. The sequenced material came from PBMCs. The chain joins TRBV7-8 to TRBJ2-2; TRBD1 is a possible D gene (6 bases). The source of this sequence is a woman between 50 and 59 years old in good health and CMV-seropositive. The CDR3: CASSLGQVNGELFF. In nucleotides, the CDR3 is TGTGCCAGCAGCTTAGGACAGGTCAACGGGGAGCTGTTTTTT.